Ten or more counts support the clone carrying this T cell receptor (beta chain). Antigen: not known. The sample is drawn from a study of read filtering for tumor transcriptome and immune sequencing. Study overall: TCR-mapped reads were about 3.5 to 11 million with IR-seq versus about 85 to 1,300 with RNA-seq. Study observations and caveats: Dropping single-read clonotypes raised IR-seq and RNA-seq shared-clonotype correlation.

This library used roughly 400 ng RNA and molecular barcoded adaptors spanning alpha/delta and beta/gamma chains. TCRdb called the reads again in MiXCR, with one record for every CDR3 protein. Of 39,000 or so distinct CDR3 sequences in the sample, roughly 13% are singletons; the top ten hold around 30%. The CDR3 sequence is 15 residues long. V dropped 5 bases and J dropped 2; count of bases not matched to a gene: 7. The chain links TRBV12-3 or TRBV12-4 to TRBJ2-7; 9 bases are a match to TRBD1. The source of this sequence is a donor aged 40 or older with multiple myeloma. Sequencing input: a population of CD138-negative cells sorted from bone marrow. This CDR3 is CASSPRQGVAYEQYF. In DNA, the CDR3 is TGTGCCAGCAGTCCTCGACAGGGGGTTGCCTACGAGCAGTACTTC.